This entry lists 26 T cell receptor beta chains sequenced from one sample in a study of cytomegalovirus exposure and HLA in healthy donors. PCR primers comprised 60 Vbeta and 13 Jbeta primers. Produced via immunoSEQ multiplex PCR; TCRdb's table is partial and in-frame only. The table records 100,000 to 120,000 clones, 83% of them present only once. The specimen sequenced was PBMCs. The origin of the receptors is a man aged 18 to 29 in good health and CMV-seronegative.

Only a few counts were recorded for this clone. The rearrangement uses TRBV5-6 and TRBJ1-2; 10 bases map to TRBD1. The CDR3 spans 14 residues. CDR1 and CDR2 from the germline V gene are SGHDT and YYEEEE. J lost 4 bases, V lost 4 bases, and 4 bases had no gene match. The CDR3 coding sequence is TGTGCCAGCAGCCCCGGACAGGGGGGCTATGGCTACACCTTC. It translates to CASSPGQGGYGYTF.

V and J are TRBV9 and TRBJ2-3; TRBD2 matches 10 bases. CDR1 and CDR2 from the germline V gene are SGDLS and YYNGEE. There are 14 residues in the CDR3. J was trimmed by 5 bases and V by 4 bases; bases with no gene match: 4. Written as DNA, the CDR3 is TGTGCCAGCAGCCCCCGACTAGCGGGAGATACGCAGTATTTT. Translating gives CASSPRLAGDTQYF.

This rearrangement joins TRBV6-5 to TRBJ1-1, with 9 bases aligning to TRBD1. V dropped 4 bases and J dropped 2; count of bases not matched to a gene: 8. The CDR3 is 16 residues long. Germline CDR1 reads MNHEY; CDR2 reads SVGAGI. Here the CDR3 reads CASSSLQGALNTEAFF. The CDR3 DNA is TGTGCCAGCAGTTCGCTACAGGGGGCGCTCAACACTGAAGCTTTCTTT.

With regard to this clone: A junction end diverges from the germline sequence, so it may reflect a read error. The CDR3: CSSSQDRNYGYTF. CDR3 coding DNA: TGTTCCAGCAGCCAAGACAGGAACTATGGCTACACCTTC. V gene TRBV7-9 combines with J gene TRBJ1-2; TRBD1 is a possible D gene (6 bases). This CDR3 is 13 amino acids long. Germline V lookup: CDR1 SEHNR, CDR2 FQNEAQ (reference sequence).

The V and J genes are TRBV11-2 and TRBJ2-1; tentatively, D is TRBD2 (6 bases). CDR3 length equals 15 residues. Germline V gene sequence: CDR1 SGHAT, CDR2 FQNNGV. The V end was cut by 0 bases, the J end by 5 bases, with 11 bases between. CDR3 region: CASSLDRGGNNEQFF. DNA of the CDR3: TGTGCCAGCAGCTTAGATCGGGGAGGAAACAATGAGCAGTTCTTC.

The J gene is TRBJ2-1, the V gene TRBV7-9, with 15 positions matching TRBD2. Trimming cost V 5 bases and J 5 bases; bases outside gene matches: 7. Germline lookup yields CDR1 SEHNR and CDR2 FQNEAQ (reference sequence). The CDR3 loop spans 17 amino acids. The CDR3 sequence: CASSRGLAGGSHNEQFF. The CDR3 nucleotides are TGTGCCAGCAGCCGGGGACTAGCGGGAGGATCTCACAATGAGCAGTTCTTC.

CDR3 sequence: CASSLIGAGGPNEQFF. CDR3 coding DNA: TGCGCCAGCAGCCTTATAGGGGCGGGAGGGCCGAATGAGCAGTTCTTC. V is TRBV5-1 and J is TRBJ2-1, with 9 positions matching TRBD2. V was pared by 4 bases and J by 7 bases, with 12 bases of the junction left unmatched. The CDR3 has 16 residues. From germline, CDR1 is SGHRS and CDR2 YFSETQ.

The chain links TRBV28 to TRBJ1-1, with D unclear. Trimming took off 6 bases at V and 5 bases at J, with 19 bases between the two ends. There are 15 residues in the CDR3. The V gene's germline CDR1 is MDHEN and CDR2 SYDVKM. Here the CDR3 reads CASSQPRAGSTEAFF. The CDR3 bases are TGTGCCAGCAGCCAACCCCGGGCGGGATCGACTGAAGCTTTCTTT.

This chain joins TRBV18 and TRBJ2-2; D is unresolved. Trimming stripped 0 bases from V and 6 bases from J, with 2 bases between. The CDR3 is 12 residues long. The germline V gene has CDR1 KGHSH and CDR2 LQKENI. CDR3 loop: CASSPPSGELFF. The DNA for the CDR3 is TGTGCCAGCTCACCACCCTCCGGGGAGCTGTTTTTT.

This clone was counted between two and nine times. The rearrangement joins TRBV5-5 to TRBJ2-7; TRBD1 matches 8 bases. The trim removed 5 bases at V and 5 bases at J, leaving 15 bases unmatched. Germline lookup yields CDR1 SGHKS and CDR2 YYEKEE (reference sequence). The CDR3 is 16 residues long. The CDR3 loop is CASSLQGASSLDEQYF. The CDR3 DNA sequence: TGTGCCAGCAGTTTGCAGGGGGCGTCTAGTTTGGACGAGCAGTACTTC. Supplemented by reference TRBV5-5 and TRBJ2-7, the full variable domain reads DAGVTQSPTHLIKTRGQQVTLRCSPISGHKSVSWYQQVLGQGPQFIFQYYEKEERGRGNFPDRFSARQFPNYSSELNVNALLLGDSALYLCASSLQGASSLDEQYFGPGTRLTVT.

The chain recombines TRBV6-5 with TRBJ2-1; a possible D gene is TRBD1 (6 bases). Trimming took 5 bases from V and 2 from J, leaving 13 bases between them. This CDR3 spans 15 amino acids. Per germline, CDR1 MNHEY and CDR2 SVGAGI. CDR3 sequence (DNA): TGTGCCAGCAGTATTCAAGGGGGAACCTACAATGAGCAGTTCTTC. Translating it yields CASSIQGGTYNEQFF.

The V call is TRBV2, the J call TRBJ2-4; possibly TRBD1 for D (6 bases). The CDR3 has 19 residues. The V end was cut by 4 bases, the J end by 1 base, with 23 bases between. Germline CDR1 is SNHLY and CDR2 is FYNNEI. CDR3 nucleotide sequence: TGTGCCAGCAGTGGGGTACAGGGAAAGGGCGACCGGGCCAAAAACATTCAGTACTTC. Protein product: CASSGVQGKGDRAKNIQYF.

This clone showed up just a few times. CDR3 nucleotide sequence: TGCGCCAGCAGCCAAGAAAACAGGCGGGGCACCGGGGAGCTGTTTTTT. Translation: CASSQENRRGTGELFF. The V call is TRBV4-1, the J call TRBJ2-2; TRBD2 might be the D (6 bases). Germline V CDR1 and CDR2: MGHRA, YSYEKL. The CDR3 runs 16 residues. Trimming cost V 0 bases and J 4 bases, with 12 bases left between them.

This clone occurred a few times. This CDR3 reads CASSYNRVLSDEQYF. For the CDR3, the DNA is TGTGCCAGTAGTTATAACAGGGTCTTAAGCGACGAGCAGTACTTC. The chain is built from TRBV19 and TRBJ2-7; the D gene is possibly TRBD1 (6 bases). Trimming stripped 5 bases from V and 5 bases from J, with 19 bases between. CDR1 is LNHDA, CDR2 SQIVND, per germline (reference sequence). There are 15 residues in the CDR3.

The gene calls are TRBV7-2 and TRBJ1-5; D gene ambiguous. In germline, CDR1 is SGHTA, CDR2 FQGNSA. V shed 3 bases and J shed 0 bases, with 9 bases lying between them. This CDR3 has 15 residues. CDR3 in DNA: TGTGCCAGCAGCTTCTCTAGTTATAGCAATCAGCCCCAGCATTTT. As protein: CASSFSSYSNQPQHF. Looking up the rest from reference TRBV7-2 and TRBJ1-5 gives the full variable domain: GAGVSQSPSNKVTEKGKDVELRCDPISGHTALYWYRQSLGQGLEFLIYFQGNSAPDKSGLPSDRFSAERTGGSVSTLTIQRTQQEDSAVYLCASSFSSYSNQPQHFGDGTRLSIL.

V usage is TRBV27 and J usage is TRBJ2-1; TRBD2 aligns across 7 bases. This CDR3 region has 14 residues. V lost 6 bases, J lost 9 bases, and 11 bases stayed unmatched. Germline V gene sequence: CDR1 MNHEY, CDR2 SMNVEV (reference sequence). For the CDR3, the DNA is TGTGCCAGCAGCCAGGTGTGGGAGGGCCCTGAGCAGTTCTTC. Its translation is CASSQVWEGPEQFF.

This clone turned up a few times. The chain is built from TRBV6-5 and TRBJ2-1; D ambiguous. Deletions cut 0 bases from V and 4 bases from J, with 7 bases between. Germline V gene lookup returns CDR1 MNHEY and CDR2 SVGAGI. The CDR3 has 14 residues. The CDR3 sequence is CASSYSRVYNEQFF. CDR3 sequence (DNA): TGTGCCAGCAGTTACTCGAGAGTTTACAATGAGCAGTTCTTC.

J is TRBJ2-2 and V is TRBV25-1, with TRBD1 as a possible D gene (5 bases). Germline CDR1 and CDR2: MGHDK and SYGVNS. Deletions cut 5 bases from V and 0 bases from J, with 16 bases between. There are 17 residues in the CDR3. CDR3 nucleotides: TGTGCCAGCAGTAAAGTGGCAGGGCCCGCGAACACCGGGGAGCTGTTTTTT. Its protein is CASSKVAGPANTGELFF. The complete variable domain, with remaining parts taken from reference TRBV25-1 and TRBJ2-2, reads EADIYQTPRYLVIGTGKKITLECSQTMGHDKMYWYQQDPGMELHLIHYSYGVNSTEKGDLSSESTVSRIRTEHFPLTLESARPSHTSQYLCASSKVAGPANTGELFFGEGSRLTVL.

This chain connects TRBV6-5 to TRBJ2-1; D is uncertain. This CDR3 region has 13 residues. Germline CDR1 is MNHEY and CDR2 is SVGAGI. Trimming shortened V by 0 bases and J by 9 bases, and 9 bases separated the two germline ends. The chain's CDR3 is CASSYSGNAEQFF. CDR3 coding DNA: TGTGCCAGCAGTTACTCTGGCAACGCTGAGCAGTTCTTC.

The V and J genes are TRBV27 and TRBJ2-7, with 13 bases that match TRBD2. CDR3 length equals 15 residues. With V trimmed by 4 bases and J by 2 bases, 2 bases remained unmatched. Germline V gene lookup returns CDR1 MNHEY and CDR2 SMNVEV (reference sequence). This CDR3 is CASSSGTSGTYEQYF. The DNA of the CDR3 is TGTGCCAGCAGTTCGGGGACTAGCGGGACCTACGAGCAGTACTTC.

V and J are TRBV19 and TRBJ2-5; possibly TRBD2 for D (6 bases). Germline V lookup: CDR1 LNHDA, CDR2 SQIVND (reference sequence). The CDR3 has 17 residues. The germline V and J ends were trimmed by 2 bases and 4 bases, with 20 bases remaining between them. CDR3 residues: CASSIRGLTKHPETQYF. CDR3 sequence (DNA): TGTGCCAGTAGTATAAGGGGACTCACGAAGCACCCAGAGACCCAGTACTTC.

The chain employs TRBV9 and TRBJ2-1; D is possibly TRBD2 (6 bases). This CDR3 has 18 amino acids. Germline V gives CDR1 SGDLS, CDR2 YYNGEE. The ends were cut back, 4 bases at V and 6 bases at J, with 26 bases in the middle. CDR3 amino acids: CASSYRIERAAQTNEQFF. For the CDR3, the DNA is TGTGCCAGCAGCTATCGAATAGAGCGGGCAGCACAGACCAATGAGCAGTTCTTC.

This chain uses TRBV11-2 with TRBJ1-2, with a tentative D call TRBD1 (5 bases). The CDR3 runs to 14 residues. Trimming left V 4 bases short and J 6 bases short, with 15 bases between. Germline V gene sequence: CDR1 SGHAT, CDR2 FQNNGV. For the CDR3, the DNA is TGTGCCAGCAGCTCTCCGGCCTTAGGGGATGGCTACACCTTC. It translates to CASSSPALGDGYTF.

The chain carries TRBV30 and TRBJ1-2, with 8 bases fitting TRBD1. The CDR3 is 17 residues long. J was trimmed by 8 bases and V by 0 bases; bases with no gene match: 17. Germline CDR1 is GTSNPN and CDR2 is SVGIG (reference sequence). The chain's CDR3 is CAWSVPDRGSGLRGYTF. Written as DNA, the CDR3 is TGTGCCTGGAGTGTACCAGACAGGGGATCAGGGTTGAGAGGCTACACCTTC. The complete variable domain, with remaining parts taken from reference TRBV30 and TRBJ1-2, reads SQTIHQWPATLVQPVGSPLSLECTVEGTSNPNLYWYRQAAGRGLQLLFYSVGIGQISSEVPQNLSASRPQDRQFILSSKKLLLSDSGFYLCAWSVPDRGSGLRGYTFGSGTRLTVV.

The V and J genes are TRBV7-9 and TRBJ2-5; TRBD1 is a possible D gene (6 bases). Germline V lookup: CDR1 SEHNR, CDR2 FQNEAQ (reference sequence). This CDR3 comprises 14 residues. V was pared by 1 base and J by 5 bases, with 11 bases between. Here the CDR3 reads CASSLGGPWETQYF. The CDR3 DNA is TGTGCCAGCAGCTTAGGGGGGCCTTGGGAGACCCAGTACTTC.

The V call is TRBV9, the J call TRBJ2-7; D is possibly TRBD1 (5 bases). The V and J ends lost 4 bases and 3 bases respectively, with 14 bases between them. The germline CDR1 and CDR2 sequences are SGDLS and YYNGEE. The CDR3 has 14 residues. The CDR3 region has the DNA TGTGCCAGCAGCCCCAGAAGCAGGGACTACGAGCAGTACTTC. It translates to CASSPRSRDYEQYF. Filled out from reference TRBV9 and TRBJ2-7, the complete variable domain reads DSGVTQTPKHLITATGQRVTLRCSPRSGDLSVYWYQQSLDQGLQFLIQYYNGEERAKGNILERFSAQQFPDLHSELNLSSLELGDSALYFCASSPRSRDYEQYFGPGTRLTVT.